This T cell receptor (beta chain) came from a study of blood T cell repertoires in COVID-19. About the study: Specimens from acute and convalescent COVID-19 originated in the United States, Italy and Spain.

Measured with immunoSEQ multiplex PCR; TCRdb has only the in-frame clones, and not every one. Of approximately 220,000 clones listed, about 91% are singletons. The sequenced sample was PBMCs or T cells enriched from blood (not recorded which). The sequence derives from a woman aged 25-40 years with acute COVID-19.

In nucleotides, the CDR3 is TGTGCCAGCAGCTTAAGACAGGGGTCCGGGGAGCTGTTTTTT. Its translation: CASSLRQGSGELFF. The chain uses TRBV11-3 and TRBJ2-2; the match to TRBD1 covers 8 bases. Germline CDR1 SGHNT, CDR2 YENEEA. This CDR3 is built from 14 residues. The trim removed 2 bases at V and 6 bases at J, leaving 2 bases unmatched.